This paragraph covers one T cell receptor (beta chain) sequence. This entry comes from a study of CD8 T cells in Susac syndrome. V shed 5 bases and J shed 5 bases, with 12 bases lying between them. This CDR3 has 13 residues. Reverse transcription of roughly 0.5 to 1 ug RNA was carried out with random hexamers. Amplification of TCR beta CDR3 was carried out by immunoSEQ multiplex PCR, which covered 54 Vbeta and 13 Jbeta segments. TCRdb ran MiXCR on the immunoSEQ multiplex PCR reads and lists one entry per CDR3 protein. The sample includes approximately 180,000 distinct CDR3 sequences, about 94% of them seen just once.

The receptor was derived from a human donor with multiple sclerosis. V gene TRBV12-3 or TRBV12-4 combines with J gene TRBJ2-5; TRBD1 might be the D (5 bases). What was sequenced was CD4+ T cells from PBMCs. The CDR3, as DNA: TGTGCCAGCAGTATGCAGGGTACGGAGACCCAGTACTTC. Translated: CASSMQGTETQYF.